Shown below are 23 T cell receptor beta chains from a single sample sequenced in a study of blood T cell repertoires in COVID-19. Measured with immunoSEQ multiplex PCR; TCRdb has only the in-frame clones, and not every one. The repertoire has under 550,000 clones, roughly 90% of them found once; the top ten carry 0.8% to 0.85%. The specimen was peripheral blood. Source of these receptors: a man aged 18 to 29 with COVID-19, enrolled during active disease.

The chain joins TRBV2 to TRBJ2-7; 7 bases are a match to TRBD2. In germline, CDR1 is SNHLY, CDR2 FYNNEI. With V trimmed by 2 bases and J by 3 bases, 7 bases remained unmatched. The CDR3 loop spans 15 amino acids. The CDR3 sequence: CASSESGVGGYEQYF. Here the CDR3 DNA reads TGTGCCAGCAGTGAAAGCGGGGTGGGAGGCTACGAGCAGTACTTC.

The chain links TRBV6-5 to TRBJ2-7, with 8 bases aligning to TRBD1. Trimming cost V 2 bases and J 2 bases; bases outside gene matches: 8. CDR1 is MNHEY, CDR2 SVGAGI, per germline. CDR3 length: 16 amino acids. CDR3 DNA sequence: TGTGCCAGCAGTTACACCGCGACAGGGGCTACCTACGAGCAGTACTTC. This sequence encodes CASSYTATGATYEQYF.

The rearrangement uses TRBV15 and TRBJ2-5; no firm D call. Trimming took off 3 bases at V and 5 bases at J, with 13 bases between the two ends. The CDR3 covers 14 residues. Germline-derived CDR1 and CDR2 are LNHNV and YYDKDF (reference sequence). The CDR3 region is CATSRVYGVETQYF. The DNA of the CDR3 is TGTGCCACCAGCAGGGTTTACGGTGTGGAGACCCAGTACTTC.

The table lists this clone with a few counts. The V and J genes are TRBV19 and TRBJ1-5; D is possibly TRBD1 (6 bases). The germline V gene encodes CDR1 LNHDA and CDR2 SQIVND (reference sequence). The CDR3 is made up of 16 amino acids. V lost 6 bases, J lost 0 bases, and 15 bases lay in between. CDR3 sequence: CASSPRQAYSNQPQHF. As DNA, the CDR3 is TGTGCCAGTAGCCCCAGACAGGCATATAGCAATCAGCCCCAGCATTTT.

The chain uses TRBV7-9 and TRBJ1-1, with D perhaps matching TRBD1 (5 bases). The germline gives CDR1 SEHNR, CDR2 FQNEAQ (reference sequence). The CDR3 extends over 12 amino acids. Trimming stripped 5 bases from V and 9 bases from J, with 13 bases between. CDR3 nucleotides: TGTGCCAGCAGCCCGACGGACACGAAAGCTTTCTTT. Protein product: CASSPTDTKAFF.

CDR3: CASSLAGISYNEQFF. CDR3 coding DNA: TGTGCCAGCAGCTTGGCGGGAATCTCCTACAATGAGCAGTTCTTC. This chain uses TRBV5-4 with TRBJ2-1; weak D call: TRBD2 (5 bases). Trimming shortened V by 0 bases and J by 0 bases, and 7 bases separated the two germline ends. The CDR3 spans 15 residues. Germline CDR1 is SGHNT and CDR2 is YYREEE (reference sequence).

DNA for the CDR3: TGTGCCAGCAGTGTCCGGGTTGGGACTGAAGCTTTCTTT. Its translation: CASSVRVGTEAFF. The J gene is TRBJ1-1, the V gene TRBV6-4; D unresolved. The germline V gene encodes CDR1 MRHNA and CDR2 SNTAGT. The CDR3 loop spans 13 amino acids. The V end was cut by 4 bases, the J end by 5 bases, with 11 bases between.

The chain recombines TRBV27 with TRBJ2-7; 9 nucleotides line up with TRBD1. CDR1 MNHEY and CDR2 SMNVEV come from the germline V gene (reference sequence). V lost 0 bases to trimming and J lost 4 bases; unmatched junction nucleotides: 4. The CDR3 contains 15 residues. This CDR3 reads CASSLSGQGLYEQYF. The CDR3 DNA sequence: TGTGCCAGCAGTTTATCAGGACAGGGGTTGTACGAGCAGTACTTC.

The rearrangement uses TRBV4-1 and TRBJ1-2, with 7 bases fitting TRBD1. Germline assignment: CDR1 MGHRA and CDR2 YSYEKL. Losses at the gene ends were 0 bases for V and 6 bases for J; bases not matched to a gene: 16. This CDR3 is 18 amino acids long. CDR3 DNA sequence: TGCGCCAGCAGCCAAGATAGAGACAGGGACCGACCAGAAAATGGCTACACCTTC. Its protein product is CASSQDRDRDRPENGYTF.

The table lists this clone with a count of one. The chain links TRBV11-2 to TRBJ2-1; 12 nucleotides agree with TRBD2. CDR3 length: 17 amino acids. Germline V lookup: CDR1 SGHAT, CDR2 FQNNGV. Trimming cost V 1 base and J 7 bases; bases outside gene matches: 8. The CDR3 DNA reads TGTGCCAGCAGCTTAGGTGGCACTAGCGGGAGGAAAAATGAGCAGTTCTTC. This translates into CASSLGGTSGRKNEQFF.

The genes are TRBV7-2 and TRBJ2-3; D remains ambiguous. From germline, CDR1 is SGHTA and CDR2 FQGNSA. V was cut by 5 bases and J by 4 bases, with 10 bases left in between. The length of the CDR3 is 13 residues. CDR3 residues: CASSPHSSDTQYF. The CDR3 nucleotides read TGTGCCAGCAGCCCCCATAGCTCAGATACGCAGTATTTT.

CDR3 sequence (DNA): TGCGCCAGCATTGCCCAGACAGGGTCGGACACTGAAGCTTTCTTT. Translation gives CASIAQTGSDTEAFF. This chain uses TRBV10-1 with TRBJ1-1; 7 nucleotides align to TRBD1. V lost 7 bases to trimming and J lost 3 bases; unmatched junction nucleotides: 11. Germline V CDR1 and CDR2: WNHNN, SYGVQD (reference sequence). The CDR3 runs to 15 residues.

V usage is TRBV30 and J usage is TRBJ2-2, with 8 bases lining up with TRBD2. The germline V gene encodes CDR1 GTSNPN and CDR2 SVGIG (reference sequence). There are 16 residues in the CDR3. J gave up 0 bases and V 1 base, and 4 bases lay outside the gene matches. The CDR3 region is CAWSGASGSNTGELFF. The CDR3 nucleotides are TGTGCCTGGAGTGGGGCTAGCGGGTCGAACACCGGGGAGCTGTTTTTT.

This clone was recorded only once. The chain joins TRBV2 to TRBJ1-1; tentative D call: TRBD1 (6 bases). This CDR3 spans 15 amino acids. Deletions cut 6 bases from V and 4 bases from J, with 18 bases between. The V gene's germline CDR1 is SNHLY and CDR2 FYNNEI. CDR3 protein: CASSPPGGASTEAFF. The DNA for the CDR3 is TGTGCCAGCAGCCCCCCGGGGGGGGCCTCCACTGAAGCTTTCTTT.

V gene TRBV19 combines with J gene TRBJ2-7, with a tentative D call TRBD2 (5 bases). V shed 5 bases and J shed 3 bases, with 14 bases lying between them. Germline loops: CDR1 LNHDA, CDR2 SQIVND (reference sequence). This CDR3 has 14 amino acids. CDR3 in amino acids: CASSPQRSHYEQYF. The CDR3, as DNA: TGTGCCAGTAGTCCCCAGCGGAGTCACTACGAGCAGTACTTC. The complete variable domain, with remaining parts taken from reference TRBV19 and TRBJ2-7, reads DGGITQSPKYLFRKEGQNVTLSCEQNLNHDAMYWYRQDPGQGLRLIYYSQIVNDFQKGDIAEGYSVSREKKESFPLTVTSAQKNPTAFYLCASSPQRSHYEQYFGPGTRLTVT.

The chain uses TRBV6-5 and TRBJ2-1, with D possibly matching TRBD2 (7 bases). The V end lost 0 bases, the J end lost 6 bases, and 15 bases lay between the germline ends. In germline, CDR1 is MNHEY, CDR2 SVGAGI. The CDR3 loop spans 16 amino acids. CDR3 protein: CASSYSRRGGGNEQFF. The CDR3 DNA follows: TGTGCCAGCAGTTACTCTAGGAGGGGGGGCGGCAATGAGCAGTTCTTC.

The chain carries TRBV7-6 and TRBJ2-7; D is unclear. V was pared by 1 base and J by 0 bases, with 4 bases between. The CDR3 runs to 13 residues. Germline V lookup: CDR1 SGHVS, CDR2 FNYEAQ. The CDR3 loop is CASSLGPSYEQYF. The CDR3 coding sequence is TGTGCCAGCAGCTTAGGGCCCTCCTACGAGCAGTACTTC.

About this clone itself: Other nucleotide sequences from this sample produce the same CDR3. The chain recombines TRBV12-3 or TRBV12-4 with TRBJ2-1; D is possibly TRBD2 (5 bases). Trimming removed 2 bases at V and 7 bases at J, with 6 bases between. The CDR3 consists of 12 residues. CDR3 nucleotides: TGTGCCAGCAGTTTAACGGGGAATGAGCAGTTCTTC. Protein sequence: CASSLTGNEQFF.

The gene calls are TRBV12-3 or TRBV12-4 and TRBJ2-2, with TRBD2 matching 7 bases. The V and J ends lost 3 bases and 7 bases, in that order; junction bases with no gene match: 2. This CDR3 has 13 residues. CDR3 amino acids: CASSFGGIGELFF. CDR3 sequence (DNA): TGTGCCAGCAGTTTCGGGGGGATCGGGGAGCTGTTTTTT.

CDR3: CASSNPRDSSGNSPLHF. DNA of the CDR3: TGTGCCAGCAGCAACCCTCGGGACTCCTCGGGTAATTCACCCCTCCACTTT. This chain links TRBV14 with TRBJ1-6; tentative D call: TRBD1 (5 bases). The germline gives CDR1 SGHDN, CDR2 FVKESK. CDR3 length: 17 residues. With 5 bases removed from V and 6 bases from J, the gap between germline ends came to 20 bases.

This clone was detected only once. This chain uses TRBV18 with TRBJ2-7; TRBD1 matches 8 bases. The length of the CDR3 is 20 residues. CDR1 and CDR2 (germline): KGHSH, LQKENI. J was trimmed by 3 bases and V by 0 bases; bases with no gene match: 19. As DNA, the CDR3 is TGTGCCAGCTCACCACCGATAGGACAGGGACGGACCGCGCTGGGCTACGAGCAGTACTTC. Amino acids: CASSPPIGQGRTALGYEQYF.

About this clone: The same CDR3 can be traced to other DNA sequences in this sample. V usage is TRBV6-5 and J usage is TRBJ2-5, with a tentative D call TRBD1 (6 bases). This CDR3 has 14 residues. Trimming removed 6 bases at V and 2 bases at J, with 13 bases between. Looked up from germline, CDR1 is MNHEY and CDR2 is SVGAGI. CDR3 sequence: CASRTGGPQETQYF. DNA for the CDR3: TGTGCCAGCAGGACTGGGGGCCCTCAAGAGACCCAGTACTTC.

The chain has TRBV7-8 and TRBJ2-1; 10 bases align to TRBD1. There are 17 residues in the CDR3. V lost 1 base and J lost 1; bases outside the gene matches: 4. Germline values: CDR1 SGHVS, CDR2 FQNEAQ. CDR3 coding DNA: TGTGCCAGCAGCTTAGTGGCGGGACAGGGGTCCTACAATGAGCAGTTCTTC. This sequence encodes CASSLVAGQGSYNEQFF.